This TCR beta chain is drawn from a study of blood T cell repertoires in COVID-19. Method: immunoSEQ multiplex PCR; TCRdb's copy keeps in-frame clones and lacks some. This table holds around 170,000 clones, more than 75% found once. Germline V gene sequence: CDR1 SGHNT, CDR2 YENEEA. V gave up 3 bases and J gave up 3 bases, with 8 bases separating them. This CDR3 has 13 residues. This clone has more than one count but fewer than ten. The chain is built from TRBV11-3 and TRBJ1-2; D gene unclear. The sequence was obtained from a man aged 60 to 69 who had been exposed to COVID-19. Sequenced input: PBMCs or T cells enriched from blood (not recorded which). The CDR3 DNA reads TGTGCCAGCAGCTTTGCAGGTGACTATGGCTACACCTTC. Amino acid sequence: CASSFAGDYGYTF.